The text below deals with one T cell receptor (beta chain). The sample is drawn from a study of T cells after somatic rescue of genetic block. Some clones are missing from TCRdb's copy, which holds only in-frame ones; the method was immunoSEQ multiplex PCR. The sample consists of approximately 58,000 clones, approximately 96% of them appearing once. The CDR3 runs 17 residues. CDR1 and CDR2 from the germline V gene are LGHNA and YSLEER. J gave up 6 bases and V 3 bases, and 9 bases lay outside the gene matches. The gene calls are TRBV4-3 and TRBJ2-3; the match to TRBD2 covers 13 bases. The receptor comes from a child under two years old. The sequenced material came from peripheral blood mononuclear cells (PBMCs). The CDR3 DNA is TGCGCCAGCAGCCAGGCCCCTACTAGCGGGAGGGGTGATACGCAGTATTTT. This translates into CASSQAPTSGRGDTQYF.